This T cell receptor beta chain was retrieved from a study of cytomegalovirus exposure and HLA in healthy donors. Study-wide results and caveats: First-cohort TCR clusters tended to co-occur in the 95 to 150 validation repertoires, a later analysis found.

Germline V CDR1 and CDR2: ENHRY, SYGVKD. The length of the CDR3 is 11 residues. Trimming pared 8 bases from V and 7 bases from J, leaving 12 bases between. As for this clone: Its specificity is unknown.

Libraries were prepared by immunoSEQ multiplex PCR; TCRdb keeps only in-frame clonotypes and omits some of them. Of some 250,000 clones in the sample, around 87% were seen once. The genes are TRBV10-3 and TRBJ2-7, with no clear D. The TCR sequence derives from a young woman in good health and CMV-seronegative. Material for sequencing was PBMCs. In nucleotides, the CDR3 is TGTGCCATCGGAAACCCCGGGGAGCAGTACTTC. This encodes CAIGNPGEQYF.